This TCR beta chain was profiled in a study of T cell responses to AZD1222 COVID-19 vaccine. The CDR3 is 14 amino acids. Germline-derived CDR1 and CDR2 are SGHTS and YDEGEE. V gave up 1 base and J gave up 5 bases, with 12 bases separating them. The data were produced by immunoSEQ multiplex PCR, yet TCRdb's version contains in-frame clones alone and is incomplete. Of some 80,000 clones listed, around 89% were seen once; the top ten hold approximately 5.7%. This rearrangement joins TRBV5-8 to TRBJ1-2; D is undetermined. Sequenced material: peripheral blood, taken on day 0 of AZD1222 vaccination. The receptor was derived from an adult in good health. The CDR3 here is CASSLRWEEYGYTF. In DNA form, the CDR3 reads TGTGCCAGCAGCTTGCGCTGGGAGGAGTATGGCTACACCTTC.